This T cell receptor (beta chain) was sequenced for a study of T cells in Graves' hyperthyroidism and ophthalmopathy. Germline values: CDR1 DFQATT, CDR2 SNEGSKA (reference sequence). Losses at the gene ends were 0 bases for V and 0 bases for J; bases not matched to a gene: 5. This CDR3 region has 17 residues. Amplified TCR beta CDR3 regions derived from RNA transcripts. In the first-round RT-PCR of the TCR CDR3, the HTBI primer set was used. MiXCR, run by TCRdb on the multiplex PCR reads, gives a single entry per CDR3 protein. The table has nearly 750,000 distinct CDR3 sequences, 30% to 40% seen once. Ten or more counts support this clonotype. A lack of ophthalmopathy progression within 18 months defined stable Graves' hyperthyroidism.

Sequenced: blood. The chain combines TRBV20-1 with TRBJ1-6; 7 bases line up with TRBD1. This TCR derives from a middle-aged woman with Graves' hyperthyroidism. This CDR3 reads CSARDKGADSYNSPLHF. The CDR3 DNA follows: TGCAGTGCTAGAGATAAGGGGGCAGACTCCTATAATTCACCCCTCCACTTT.